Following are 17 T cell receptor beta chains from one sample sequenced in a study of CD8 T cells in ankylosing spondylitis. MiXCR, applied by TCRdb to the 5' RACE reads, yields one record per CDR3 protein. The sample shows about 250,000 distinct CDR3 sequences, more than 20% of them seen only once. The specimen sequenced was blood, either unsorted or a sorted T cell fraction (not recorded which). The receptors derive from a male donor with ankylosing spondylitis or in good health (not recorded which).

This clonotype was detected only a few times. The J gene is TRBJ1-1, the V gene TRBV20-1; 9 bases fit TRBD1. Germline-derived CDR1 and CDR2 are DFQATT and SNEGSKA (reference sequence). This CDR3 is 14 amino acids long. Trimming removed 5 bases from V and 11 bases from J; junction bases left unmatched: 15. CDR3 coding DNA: TGCAGTGCTCCCCGGATCCAGGGACAGGGATATGCTTTCTTT. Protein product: CSAPRIQGQGYAFF.

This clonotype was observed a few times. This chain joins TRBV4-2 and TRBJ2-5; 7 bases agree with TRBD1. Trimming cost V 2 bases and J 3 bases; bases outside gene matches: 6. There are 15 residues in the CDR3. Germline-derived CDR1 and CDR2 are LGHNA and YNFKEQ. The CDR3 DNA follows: TGTGCCAGCAGCCAAACAGGGGTAGGCGAAGAGACCCAGTACTTC. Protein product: CASSQTGVGEETQYF.

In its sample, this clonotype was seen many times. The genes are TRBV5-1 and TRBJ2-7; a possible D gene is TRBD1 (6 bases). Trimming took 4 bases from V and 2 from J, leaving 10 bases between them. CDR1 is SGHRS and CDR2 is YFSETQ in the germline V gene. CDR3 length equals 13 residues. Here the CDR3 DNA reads TGCGCCAGCAGCCGGAGGACAGCCTACGAGCAGTACTTC. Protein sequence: CASSRRTAYEQYF.

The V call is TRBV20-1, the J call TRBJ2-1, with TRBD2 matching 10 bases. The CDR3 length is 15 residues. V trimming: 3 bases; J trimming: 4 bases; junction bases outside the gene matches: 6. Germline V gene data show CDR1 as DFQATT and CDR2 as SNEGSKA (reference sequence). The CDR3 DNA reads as TGCAGTGCTAGCCCCTTAGCGGGGGGTTACAATGAGCAGTTCTTC. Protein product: CSASPLAGGYNEQFF.

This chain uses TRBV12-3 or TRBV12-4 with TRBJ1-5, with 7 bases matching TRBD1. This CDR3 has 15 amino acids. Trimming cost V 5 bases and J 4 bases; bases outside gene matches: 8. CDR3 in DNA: TGTGCCAGCAGTGGGGACAGCCGGGTTAATCAGCCCCAGCATTTT. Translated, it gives CASSGDSRVNQPQHF.

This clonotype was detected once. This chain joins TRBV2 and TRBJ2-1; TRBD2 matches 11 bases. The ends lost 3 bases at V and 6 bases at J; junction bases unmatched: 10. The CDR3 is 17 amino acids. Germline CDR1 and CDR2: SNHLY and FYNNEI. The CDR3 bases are TGTGCCAGCAGTGATCCGTTCGGGACTAGCGGACGCAATGAGCAGTTCTTC. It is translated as CASSDPFGTSGRNEQFF.

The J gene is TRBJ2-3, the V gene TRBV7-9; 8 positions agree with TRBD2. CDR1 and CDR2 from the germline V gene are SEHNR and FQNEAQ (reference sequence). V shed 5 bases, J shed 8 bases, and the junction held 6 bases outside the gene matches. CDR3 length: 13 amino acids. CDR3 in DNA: TGTGCCAGCAGCCCCGTTCGGGGGGGTACGCAGTATTTT. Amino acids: CASSPVRGGTQYF. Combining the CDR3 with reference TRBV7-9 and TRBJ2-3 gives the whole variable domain DTGVSQNPRHKITKRGQNVTFRCDPISEHNRLYWYRQTLGQGPEFLTYFQNEAQLEKSRLLSDRFSAERPKGSFSTLEIQRTEQGDSAMYLCASSPVRGGTQYFGPGTRLTVL.

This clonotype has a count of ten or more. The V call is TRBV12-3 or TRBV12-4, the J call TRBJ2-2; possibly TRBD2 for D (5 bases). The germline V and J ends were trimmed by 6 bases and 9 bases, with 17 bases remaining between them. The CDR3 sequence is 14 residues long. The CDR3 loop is CASSRRAESRELFF. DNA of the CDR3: TGTGCCAGCAGCCGGCGGGCGGAGAGCCGGGAGCTGTTTTTT.

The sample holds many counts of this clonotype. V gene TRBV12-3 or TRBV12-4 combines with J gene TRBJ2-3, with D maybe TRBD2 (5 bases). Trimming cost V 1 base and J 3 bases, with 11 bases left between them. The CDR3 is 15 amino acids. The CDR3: CASSLGGLGTDTQYF. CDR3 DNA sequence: TGTGCCAGCAGTTTAGGAGGGTTGGGGACAGATACGCAGTATTTT.

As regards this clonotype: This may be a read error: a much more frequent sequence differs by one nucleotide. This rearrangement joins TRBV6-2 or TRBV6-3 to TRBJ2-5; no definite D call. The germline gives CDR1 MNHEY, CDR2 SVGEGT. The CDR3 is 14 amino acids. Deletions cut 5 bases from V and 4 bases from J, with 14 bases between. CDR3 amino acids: CASSTAVPLETQYF. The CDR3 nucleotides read TGTGCCAGCAGTACGGCGGTGCCCCTAGAGACCCAGTACTTC.

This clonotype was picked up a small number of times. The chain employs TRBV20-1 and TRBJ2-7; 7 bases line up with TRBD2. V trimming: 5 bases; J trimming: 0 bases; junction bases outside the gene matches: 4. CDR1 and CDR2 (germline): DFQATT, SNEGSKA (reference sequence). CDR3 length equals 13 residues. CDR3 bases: TGCAGTGCTGGGGGGGGACTCTCCTACGAGCAGTACTTC. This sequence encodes CSAGGGLSYEQYF.

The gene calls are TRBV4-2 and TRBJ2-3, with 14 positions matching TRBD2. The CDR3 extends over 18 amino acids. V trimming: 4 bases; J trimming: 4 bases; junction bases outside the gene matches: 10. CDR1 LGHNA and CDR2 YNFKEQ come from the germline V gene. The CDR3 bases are TGTGCCAGCAGCCTGACTAGCGGGGGGGCGGCGGGCGCAGATACGCAGTATTTT. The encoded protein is CASSLTSGGAAGADTQYF.

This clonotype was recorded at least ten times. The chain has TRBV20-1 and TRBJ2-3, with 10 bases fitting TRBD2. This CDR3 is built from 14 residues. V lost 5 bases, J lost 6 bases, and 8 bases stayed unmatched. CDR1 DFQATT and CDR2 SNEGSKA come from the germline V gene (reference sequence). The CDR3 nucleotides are TGCAGTGCTGCGGGAGCGGGGGGGCGTGATACGCAGTATTTT. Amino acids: CSAAGAGGRDTQYF.

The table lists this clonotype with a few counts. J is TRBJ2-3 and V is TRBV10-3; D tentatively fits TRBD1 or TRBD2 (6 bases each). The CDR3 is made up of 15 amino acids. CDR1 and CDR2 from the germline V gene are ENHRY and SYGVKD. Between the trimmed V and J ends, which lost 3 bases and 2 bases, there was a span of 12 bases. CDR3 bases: TGTGCCATCAGTGACGGGGGCGCGGACACAGATACGCAGTATTTT. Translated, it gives CAISDGGADTDTQYF.

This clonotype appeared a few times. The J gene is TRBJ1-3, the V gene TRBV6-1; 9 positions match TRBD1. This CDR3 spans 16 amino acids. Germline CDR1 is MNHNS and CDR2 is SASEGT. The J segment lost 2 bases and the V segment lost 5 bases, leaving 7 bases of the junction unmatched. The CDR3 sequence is CASSPPGQGTGNTIYF. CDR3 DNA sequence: TGTGCCAGCAGTCCCCCGGGACAGGGTACTGGAAACACCATATATTTT.

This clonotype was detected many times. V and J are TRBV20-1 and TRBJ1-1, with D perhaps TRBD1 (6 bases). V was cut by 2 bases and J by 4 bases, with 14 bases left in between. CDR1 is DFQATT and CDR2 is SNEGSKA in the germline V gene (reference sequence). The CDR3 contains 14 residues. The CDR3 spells CSARRGGLVTEAFF. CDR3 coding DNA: TGCAGTGCTAGACGCGGGGGCTTGGTCACTGAAGCTTTCTTT.

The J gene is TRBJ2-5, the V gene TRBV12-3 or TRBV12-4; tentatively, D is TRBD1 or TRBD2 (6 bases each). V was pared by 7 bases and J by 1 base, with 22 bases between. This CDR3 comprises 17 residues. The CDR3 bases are TGTGCCAGCACTGGGGGGCGTTTGACTGGGCGCCAAGAGACCCAGTACTTC. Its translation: CASTGGRLTGRQETQYF.